Sequencing of this T cell receptor beta chain was carried out in a study of beta chain features in type 1 diabetes. Germline V gene lookup returns CDR1 SGHNT and CDR2 YYREEE (reference sequence). Trimming removed 2 bases from V and 0 bases from J; junction bases left unmatched: 5. This CDR3 region has 16 residues. Per donor, one heparinised blood draw averaged roughly 120 mL. The entirety of the isolated RNA underwent reverse transcription, so expressed TCRB transcripts were sequenced. The data were produced by immunoSEQ multiplex PCR, yet TCRdb's version contains in-frame clones alone and is incomplete. Altogether 200,000 to 250,000 clones are present, over 7.5% being singletons, with the ten largest covering 0.03% to 0.04%. With respect to this clone: What it binds is unknown.

Study findings and constraints: There were fewer insertions and more deletions at the VDJ junctions of type 1 diabetes patients. For cells with high TCR expression, cDNA sequencing could yield over-representation. Moderate but significant shortening of TCRB CDR3s was recorded in all four CD4+ subsets from Type 1 diabetes patients.

The chain couples TRBV5-4 to TRBJ2-1; 7 bases match TRBD2. The origin of this receptor is a woman in her late teens or twenties in good health. The specimen was naive CD4+ T cells from blood. DNA for the CDR3: TGTGCCAGCAGCTTAGGCGGGGGACGCTCCTACAATGAGCAGTTCTTC. It is translated as CASSLGGGRSYNEQFF.